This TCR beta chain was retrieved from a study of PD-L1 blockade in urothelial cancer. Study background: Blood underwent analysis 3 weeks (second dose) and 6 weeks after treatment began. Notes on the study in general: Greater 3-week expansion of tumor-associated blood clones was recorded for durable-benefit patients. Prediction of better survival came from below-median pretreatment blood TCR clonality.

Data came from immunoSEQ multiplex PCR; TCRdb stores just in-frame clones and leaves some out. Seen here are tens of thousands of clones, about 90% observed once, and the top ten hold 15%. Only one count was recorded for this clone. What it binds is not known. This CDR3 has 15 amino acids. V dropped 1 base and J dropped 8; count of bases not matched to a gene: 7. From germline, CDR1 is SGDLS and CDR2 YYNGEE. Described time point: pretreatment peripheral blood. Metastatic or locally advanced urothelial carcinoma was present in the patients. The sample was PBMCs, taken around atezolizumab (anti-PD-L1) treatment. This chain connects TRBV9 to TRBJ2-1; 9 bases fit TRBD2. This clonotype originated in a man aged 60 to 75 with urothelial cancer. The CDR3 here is CASSVSPAGGDEQFF. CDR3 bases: TGTGCCAGCAGCGTATCTCCAGCGGGGGGAGATGAGCAGTTCTTC.